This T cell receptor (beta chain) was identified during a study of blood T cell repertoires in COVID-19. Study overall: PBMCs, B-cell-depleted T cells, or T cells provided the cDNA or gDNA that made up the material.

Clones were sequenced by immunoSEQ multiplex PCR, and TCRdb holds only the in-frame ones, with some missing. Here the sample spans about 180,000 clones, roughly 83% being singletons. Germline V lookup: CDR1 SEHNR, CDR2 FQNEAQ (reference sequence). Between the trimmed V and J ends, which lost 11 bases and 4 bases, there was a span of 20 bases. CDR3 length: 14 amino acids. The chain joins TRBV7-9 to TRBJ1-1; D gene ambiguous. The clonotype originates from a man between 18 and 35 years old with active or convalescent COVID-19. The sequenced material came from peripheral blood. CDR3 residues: CASTPGRGRTEAFF. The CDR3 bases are TGTGCCTCGACACCGGGCCGCGGGCGCACTGAAGCTTTCTTT.